These T cell receptor beta chains were read from a single sample in a study of blood T cell repertoires in COVID-19. This table comes from immunoSEQ multiplex PCR, and its TCRdb copy is limited to in-frame clones, with some not included. This sample has 190,000 or so clones, with 86% found just once. The sequencing sample was made of PBMCs or T cells enriched from blood (not recorded which). The receptors were sampled from a woman in her thirties who had recovered from COVID-19. The CDR3 runs from the conserved cysteine through the conserved F or W. D genes are given only for firm matches. Clone size, where shown, is once, few, many, or a class for clones that have expanded.

d_call clone_size j_call v_call cdr3_aa cdr3_nt
- - TRBJ2-1 TRBV4-2 CASSQTKTLDTGYNEQFF TGTGCCAGCAGCCAAACAAAAACCCTAGATACGGGGTACAATGAGCAGTTCTTC
- few TRBJ2-1 TRBV18 CASSPLVGGGNEQFF TGTGCCAGCTCACCACTTGTGGGAGGAGGAAATGAGCAGTTCTTC
- - TRBJ1-3 TRBV19 CASTPGLVSGNTIYF TGTGCCAGTACCCCGGGTCTCGTCTCTGGAAACACCATATATTTT
- once TRBJ2-6 TRBV5-4 CASSLARSGANVLTF TGTGCCAGCAGCTTGGCACGGTCTGGGGCCAACGTCCTGACTTTC
TRBD1 - TRBJ2-5 TRBV28 CASSSILRDRGETQYF TGTGCCAGCAGTTCCATACTCCGGGACAGGGGAGAGACCCAGTACTTC
- few TRBJ2-7 TRBV10-3 CAIRPSSTGSYEQYF TGTGCCATCAGGCCCTCCTCGACAGGCTCCTACGAGCAGTACTTC
- - TRBJ2-3 TRBV7-9 CASSGIIPGAGYF TGTGCCAGCAGCGGAATAATCCCAGGGGCGGGGTATTTT
- - TRBJ2-1 TRBV6-4 CASSDSGQGSYNEQFF TGTGCCAGCAGTGACTCGGGGCAGGGATCCTACAATGAGCAGTTCTTC
- - TRBJ2-1 TRBV6-2/TRBV6-3 CASSYLRGRVLYNEQFF TGTGCCAGCAGTTACTTAAGGGGGAGGGTCCTTTACAATGAGCAGTTCTTC
- - TRBJ1-2 TRBV3-1/TRBV3-2 CASSQALGGSGYTF TGTGCCAGCAGCCAAGCCCTCGGGGGTTCCGGCTACACCTTC
TRBD2 - TRBJ2-5 TRBV5-1 CASSPAGGQETQYF TGCGCCAGCAGCCCTGCGGGAGGACAAGAGACCCAGTACTTC
TRBD1 - TRBJ2-7 TRBV4-1 CASSQDTGTGGYEQYF TGCGCCAGCAGCCAAGATACCGGGACAGGGGGCTACGAGCAGTACTTC
TRBD1 - TRBJ1-2 TRBV2 CATQQGDGYTF TGTGCCACCCAACAGGGGGATGGCTACACCTTC
TRBD2 - TRBJ2-6 TRBV27 CASSLGGSGANVLTF TGTGCCAGCAGTTTGGGAGGGTCTGGGGCCAACGTCCTGACTTTC